One sample yielded the 14 T cell receptor beta chains listed below, sequenced in a study of response to subunit inactivated influenza vaccine. TCRdb redid the calling of the RT-PCR reads with MiXCR, one entry per CDR3 protein. The top ten hold about 10% of the sample, which has roughly 790,000 distinct CDR3 sequences, 21% seen once. Material: PBMCs from blood, obtained around 5 days after vaccination. The receptors here all came from a man in his forties or fifties who received an inactivated influenza vaccine.

This clonotype turned up a few times. The chain recombines TRBV7-2 with TRBJ2-4; D is undetermined. Trimming removed 1 base at V and 9 bases at J, with 10 bases between. CDR3 length: 13 amino acids. The V gene's germline CDR1 is SGHTA and CDR2 FQGNSA. The CDR3 protein is CASSLGAEAIQYF. CDR3 DNA sequence: TGTGCCAGCAGCTTAGGTGCAGAGGCCATTCAGTACTTC.

This clonotype came up a few times. The chain combines TRBV2 with TRBJ2-7; weak D call: TRBD1 (6 bases). This CDR3 comprises 14 residues. Trimming left V 7 bases short and J 6 bases short, with 19 bases between. Germline assignment: CDR1 SNHLY and CDR2 FYNNEI. The CDR3 nucleotides read TGTGCCAGCAAACTTTCAGTAACAGGGTCCGAGCAGTACTTC. Translated, it gives CASKLSVTGSEQYF.

This chain links TRBV6-2 or TRBV6-3 with TRBJ2-7; D remains ambiguous. The germline V and J ends were trimmed by 6 bases and 1 base, with 13 bases remaining between them. The germline V gene encodes CDR1 MNHEY and CDR2 SVGEGT. The CDR3 is 14 residues long. The CDR3 spells CASRSLGTSYEQYF. For the CDR3, the DNA is TGTGCCAGCAGGTCGCTGGGCACTTCCTACGAGCAGTACTTC.

The table lists this clonotype with a few counts. The gene calls are TRBV28 and TRBJ1-1; unclear D gene. Trimming removed 3 bases from V and 0 bases from J, with 8 bases in between. The CDR3 totals 14 residues. CDR1 is MDHEN and CDR2 is SYDVKM in the germline V gene. For the CDR3, the DNA is TGTGCCAGCAGTTTCCCAGTTATGAACACTGAAGCTTTCTTT. It encodes CASSFPVMNTEAFF. Full variable domain (remainder filled in from reference TRBV28 and TRBJ1-1): DVKVTQSSRYLVKRTGEKVFLECVQDMDHENMFWYRQDPGLGLRLIYFSYDVKMKEKGDIPEGYSVSREKKERFSLILESASTNQTSMYLCASSFPVMNTEAFFGQGTRLTVV.

This rearrangement joins TRBV4-2 to TRBJ2-5; 7 bases are a match to TRBD1. Trimming took 3 bases from V and 5 from J; bases not matched to a gene: 6. The germline CDR1 and CDR2 sequences are LGHNA and YNFKEQ. This CDR3 comprises 14 residues. Here the CDR3 reads CASSHVTGSETQYF. In DNA, the CDR3 is TGTGCCAGCAGCCATGTGACAGGGTCGGAGACCCAGTACTTC.

This clonotype has a single count. The chain joins TRBV2 to TRBJ2-5; D is unclear. The V end lost 6 bases, the J end lost 0 bases, and 11 bases lay between the germline ends. Germline-derived CDR1 and CDR2 are SNHLY and FYNNEI. The CDR3 runs to 14 residues. The CDR3 sequence is CASSLKLYQETQYF. The CDR3 DNA reads as TGTGCCAGCAGCTTAAAGTTGTACCAAGAGACCCAGTACTTC.

The chain carries TRBV20-1 and TRBJ1-4; D is ambiguous. This CDR3 contains 12 residues. Trimming took off 3 bases at V and 5 bases at J, with 7 bases between the two ends. Per the germline V gene, CDR1 is DFQATT and CDR2 is SNEGSKA (reference sequence). The chain's CDR3 is CSASTRNEKLFF. The DNA for the CDR3 is TGCAGTGCTAGTACCAGGAATGAAAAACTGTTTTTT.

CDR3 bases: TGTGCCAGCAGCTTAAACGGACGGGGACAGGGGGACACCGGGGAGCTGTTTTTT. It is translated as CASSLNGRGQGDTGELFF. The chain combines TRBV11-1 with TRBJ2-2, with 11 bases identical to TRBD1. The trim removed 2 bases at V and 3 bases at J, leaving 8 bases unmatched. CDR1 and CDR2 from the germline V gene are SGHAT and FQDESV (reference sequence). The CDR3 is made up of 18 amino acids. Looking up the rest from reference TRBV11-1 and TRBJ2-2 gives the full variable domain: EAEVAQSPRYKITEKSQAVAFWCDPISGHATLYWYRQILGQGPELLVQFQDESVVDDSQLPKDRFSAERLKGVDSTLKIQPAELGDSAMYLCASSLNGRGQGDTGELFFGEGSRLTVL.

The V gene is TRBV5-1, the J gene TRBJ2-7; no firm D call. V shed 3 bases and J shed 2 bases, with 12 bases lying between them. Germline CDR1 is SGHRS and CDR2 is YFSETQ. CDR3 size: 14 residues. The CDR3 region has the DNA TGCGCCAGCAGCTCGATAGACAACCCCTACGAGCAGTACTTC. Translated: CASSSIDNPYEQYF.

This clonotype was seen a handful of times. V is TRBV20-1 and J is TRBJ2-4; TRBD2 might be the D (5 bases). This CDR3 has 11 amino acids. With 0 bases removed from V and 11 bases from J, the gap between germline ends came to 8 bases. Germline CDR1 is DFQATT and CDR2 is SNEGSKA (reference sequence). The CDR3: CSAREAGVQYF. In nucleotides, the CDR3 is TGCAGTGCTAGAGAGGCCGGGGTTCAGTACTTC.

CDR3 sequence: CASSVDSGTGGDEQFF. DNA of the CDR3: TGTGCCAGCAGCGTAGATTCCGGGACAGGGGGCGATGAGCAGTTCTTC. The chain links TRBV9 to TRBJ2-1; 12 bases map to TRBD1. The CDR3 has 16 residues. Germline CDR1 and CDR2: SGDLS and YYNGEE. The ends lost 0 bases at V and 8 bases at J; junction bases unmatched: 6.

This clonotype was counted at least ten times. The CDR3 DNA reads TGCGCCAGCAGCTTGTTTAGCGGGAGGTCGTACAATGAGCAGTTCTTC. Residues: CASSLFSGRSYNEQFF. The rearrangement links TRBV5-1 to TRBJ2-1; TRBD2 agrees at 10 bases. Germline V CDR1 and CDR2: SGHRS, YFSETQ. This CDR3 is 16 amino acids long. J was trimmed by 4 bases and V by 1 base; bases with no gene match: 5.

V is TRBV20-1 and J is TRBJ2-7; D ambiguous. The CDR3 contains 14 residues. V shed 0 bases and J shed 4 bases, with 13 bases lying between them. From germline, CDR1 is DFQATT and CDR2 SNEGSKA (reference sequence). The CDR3 sequence is CSARDSVYWYEQYF. In DNA, the CDR3 is TGCAGTGCTAGAGATTCAGTCTACTGGTACGAGCAGTACTTC.

The chain combines TRBV19 with TRBJ2-2; 10 bases fit TRBD1. This CDR3 comprises 17 residues. The V and J ends lost 7 bases and 2 bases, in that order; junction bases with no gene match: 10. The germline V gene encodes CDR1 LNHDA and CDR2 SQIVND (reference sequence). CDR3 region: CASKKSGTGANTGELFF. DNA of the CDR3: TGTGCCAGTAAGAAATCCGGGACAGGGGCAAACACCGGGGAGCTGTTTTTT.